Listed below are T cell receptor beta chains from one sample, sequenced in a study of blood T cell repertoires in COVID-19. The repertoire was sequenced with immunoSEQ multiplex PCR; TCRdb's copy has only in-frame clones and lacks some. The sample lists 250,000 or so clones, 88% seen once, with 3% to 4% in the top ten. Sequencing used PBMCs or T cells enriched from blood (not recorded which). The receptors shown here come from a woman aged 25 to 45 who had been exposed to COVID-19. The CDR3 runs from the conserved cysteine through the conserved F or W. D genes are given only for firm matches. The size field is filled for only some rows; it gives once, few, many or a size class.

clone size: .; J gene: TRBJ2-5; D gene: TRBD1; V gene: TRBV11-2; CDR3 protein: CASSQVIATGPRETQYF; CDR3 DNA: TGTGCCAGCAGTCAAGTGATTGCGACAGGGCCCCGGGAGACCCAGTACTTC
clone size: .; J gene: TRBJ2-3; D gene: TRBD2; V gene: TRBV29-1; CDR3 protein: CSVPGLAGGRGDTQYF; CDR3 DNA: TGCAGCGTCCCGGGACTAGCGGGAGGGAGGGGAGATACGCAGTATTTT
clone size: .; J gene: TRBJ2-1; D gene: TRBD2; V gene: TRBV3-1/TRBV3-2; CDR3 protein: CASSSFIAGVPISSYNEQFF; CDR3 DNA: TGTGCCAGCAGCTCATTCATCGCGGGAGTACCCATTAGCTCCTACAATGAGCAGTTCTTC
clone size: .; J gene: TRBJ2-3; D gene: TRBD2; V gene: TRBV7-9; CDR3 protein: CASSLDFRLAGRDTQYF; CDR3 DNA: TGTGCCAGCAGCTTAGATTTCCGACTAGCGGGGCGGGATACGCAGTATTTT
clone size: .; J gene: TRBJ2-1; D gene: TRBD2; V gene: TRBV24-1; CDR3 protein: CATSDPGGSGTYNEQFF; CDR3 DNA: TGTGCCACCAGTGATCCCGGGGGTAGCGGGACCTACAATGAGCAGTTCTTC
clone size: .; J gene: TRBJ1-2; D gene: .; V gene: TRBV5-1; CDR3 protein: CASSDGSIRDYGYTF; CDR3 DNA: TGCGCCAGCAGCGACGGGAGCATTAGGGACTATGGCTACACCTTC
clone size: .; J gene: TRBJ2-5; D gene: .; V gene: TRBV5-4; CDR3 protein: CASSLTGTLGETQYF; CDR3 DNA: TGTGCCAGCAGCTTAACAGGAACCCTCGGAGAGACCCAGTACTTC
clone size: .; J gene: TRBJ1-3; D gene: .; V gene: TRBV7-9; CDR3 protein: CATGPDPPGGNTIYF; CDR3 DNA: TGTGCCACGGGCCCCGACCCCCCGGGAGGAAACACCATATATTTT
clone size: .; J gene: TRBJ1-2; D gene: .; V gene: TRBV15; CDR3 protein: CATSRGGTDGGYGYTF; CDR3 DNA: TGTGCCACCAGCAGAGGTGGAACAGACGGGGGCTATGGCTACACCTTC
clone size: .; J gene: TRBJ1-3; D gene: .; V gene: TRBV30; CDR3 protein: CAWVAGNTIYF; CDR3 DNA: TGTGCCTGGGTAGCCGGAAACACCATATATTTT
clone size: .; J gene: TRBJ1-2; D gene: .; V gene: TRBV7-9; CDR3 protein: CASSFTYYGYTF; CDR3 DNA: TGTGCCAGCAGCTTTACATACTATGGCTACACCTTC
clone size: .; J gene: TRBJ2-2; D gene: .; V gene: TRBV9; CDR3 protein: CASSVGTSNTGELFF; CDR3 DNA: TGTGCCAGCAGCGTAGGGACATCGAACACCGGGGAGCTGTTTTTT
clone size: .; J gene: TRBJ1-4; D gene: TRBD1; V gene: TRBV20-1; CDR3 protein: CSASQGQGPFNEKLFF; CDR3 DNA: TGCAGTGCTAGTCAGGGACAGGGCCCCTTTAATGAAAAACTGTTTTTT
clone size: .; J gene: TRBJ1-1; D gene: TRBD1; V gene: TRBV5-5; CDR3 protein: CASSFGTGRTEAFF; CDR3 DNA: TGTGCCAGCAGCTTCGGGACAGGGCGTACTGAAGCTTTCTTT
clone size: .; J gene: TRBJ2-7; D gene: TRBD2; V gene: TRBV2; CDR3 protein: CASSEGLAGGEQYF; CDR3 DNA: TGTGCCAGCAGTGAGGGACTAGCGGGAGGCGAGCAGTACTTC
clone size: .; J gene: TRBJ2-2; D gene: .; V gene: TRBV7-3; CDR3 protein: CASSLLTGELFF; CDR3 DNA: TGTGCCAGCAGCTTACTGACCGGGGAGCTGTTTTTT
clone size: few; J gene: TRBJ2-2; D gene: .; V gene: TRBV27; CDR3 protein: CASSFLANTGELFF; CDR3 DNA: TGTGCCAGCAGTTTTCTAGCGAACACCGGGGAGCTGTTTTTT
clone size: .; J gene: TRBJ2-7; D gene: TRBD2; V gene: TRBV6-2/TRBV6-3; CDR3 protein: CASSYDPAGAYEQYF; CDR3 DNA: TGTGCCAGCAGTTACGACCCAGCGGGAGCCTACGAGCAGTACTTC
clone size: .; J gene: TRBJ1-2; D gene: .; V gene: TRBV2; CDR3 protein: CASAPTSRQDGSHGYTF; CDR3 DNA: TGTGCCAGCGCCCCCACATCCAGACAGGATGGGTCGCATGGCTACACCTTC
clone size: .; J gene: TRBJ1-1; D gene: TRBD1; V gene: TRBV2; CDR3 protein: CASSETGGNTEAFF; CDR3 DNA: TGTGCCAGCAGTGAGACAGGGGGGAACACTGAAGCTTTCTTT
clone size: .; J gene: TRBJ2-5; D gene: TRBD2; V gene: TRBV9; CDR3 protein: CASSVGLAEPGETQYF; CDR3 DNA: TGTGCCAGCAGCGTGGGACTAGCGGAGCCGGGGGAGACCCAGTACTTC
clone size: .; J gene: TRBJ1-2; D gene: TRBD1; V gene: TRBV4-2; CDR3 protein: CASSRAGTGNYGYTF; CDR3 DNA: TGTGCCAGCAGCCGCGCCGGGACAGGGAACTATGGCTACACCTTC
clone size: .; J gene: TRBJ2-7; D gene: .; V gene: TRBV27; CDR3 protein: CASSPARITVSEQYF; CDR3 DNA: TGTGCCAGCAGTCCCGCTAGAATAACGGTCTCCGAGCAGTACTTC
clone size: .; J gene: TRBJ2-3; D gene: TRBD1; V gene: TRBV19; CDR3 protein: CASSVQGGSTDTQYF; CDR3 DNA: TGTGCCAGTAGTGTACAGGGGGGTAGCACAGATACGCAGTATTTT
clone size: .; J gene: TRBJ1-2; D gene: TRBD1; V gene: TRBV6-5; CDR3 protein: CASRPRDSRGYTF; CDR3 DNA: TGTGCCAGCAGGCCTAGGGACAGCCGGGGCTACACCTTC
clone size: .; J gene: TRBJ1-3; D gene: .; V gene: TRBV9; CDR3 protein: CASSVSTGHSGNTIYF; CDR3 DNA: TGTGCCAGCAGCGTATCCACAGGCCACTCTGGAAACACCATATATTTT
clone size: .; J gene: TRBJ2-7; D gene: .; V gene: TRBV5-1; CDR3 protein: CASSLDGFSYEQYF; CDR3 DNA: TGCGCCAGCAGCTTGGACGGTTTCTCCTACGAGCAGTACTTC